This T cell receptor (beta chain) comes out of a study of metastatic and nonmetastatic thyroid tumors. Study-wide context: The study looked at repertoires side by side in blood and in tumor or nodule tissue from malignant and benign thyroid patients.

This clone turned up a few times. What it binds is not known. TCRdb ran MiXCR on the PCR reads. The profile covers about 59,000 clones, with 15% to 20% appearing a single time and over 9% taken by the ten largest. Thyroid surgery was preceded by no treatment in any patient. Study observations and caveats: When malignant thyroid tumors were compared with benign nodules, TCR beta diversity was reportedly significantly higher in the malignant tumors. This held in both blood and tumor samples.

From germline, CDR1 is MRHNA and CDR2 SNTAGT. CDR3 length equals 12 residues. Trimming shortened V by 4 bases and J by 3 bases, and 3 bases separated the two germline ends. This clonotype was obtained from a male donor with papillary thyroid cancer or a benign thyroid nodule (not recorded which). Some clones in this sample may be carry-over from other donors' samples. V usage is TRBV6-4 and J usage is TRBJ2-2; D unresolved. The sample was blood. As DNA, the CDR3 is TGTGCCAGCAGTGCTTACACCGGGGAGCTGTTTTTT. Protein: CASSAYTGELFF.